This T cell receptor beta chain was found in a study of blood T cell repertoires in COVID-19. Across the whole study: Some COVID-19 samples were acute and others convalescent; all came from the United States, Italy and Spain. Nucleic acid was either cDNA or gDNA, and it came from T cells, B-cell-depleted T cells, or PBMCs.

In the authors' methods: It was from reference gene primer amplification that nucleated cell counts were estimated. The data were produced by immunoSEQ multiplex PCR, yet TCRdb's version contains in-frame clones alone and is incomplete. V and J calls plus clone size are reproduced from that table; the DNA served to infer D and trimming. The sample records about 220,000 clones, about four fifths being singletons. Trimming stripped 0 bases from V and 8 bases from J, with 5 bases between. CDR3 size: 11 residues. Germline-derived CDR1 and CDR2 are SGHRS and YFSETQ. The participants were between about 18 and 90 years old and came from under 25 US areas.

The TCR sequence derives from a woman aged 40 to 55 who had been exposed to COVID-19. The sample consisted of PBMCs or T cells enriched from blood (not recorded which). The J gene is TRBJ1-1, the V gene TRBV5-1; D possibly corresponds to TRBD1 (5 bases). The CDR3 DNA sequence: TGCGCCAGCAGCTTGGAGGGGGAAGCTTTCTTT. This codes for CASSLEGEAFF.